This TCR beta chain was retrieved from a study of identical twins' blood T cells. Study-wide findings and caveats: Twin repertoire similarity may partly reflect shared environment. Each donor's most abundant TCRbeta clonotypes shared more CDR3 sequences with her twin than unrelated donors.

This CDR3 spans 12 amino acids. Trimming removed 4 bases at V and 4 bases at J, with 8 bases between. The V gene's germline CDR1 is SQVTM and CDR2 ANQGSEA. This clonotype has a count of ten or more. Its antigen remains unknown. In the original processing: Per-library CDR3 reads ranged about 2.2 to 4 million; clonotypes, ~90,000 to ~550,000. TCRdb called the 5' RACE reads again in MiXCR, with one record for every CDR3 protein. The V and J calls, along with clone size, are taken from TCRdb and not from the paper's own processing. The data contain 350,000 to 400,000 distinct CDR3 sequences, roughly 31% of them singletons.

This receptor was taken from a woman between 18 and 49 years old in good health. Sequenced material: PBMCs. This rearrangement joins TRBV29-1 to TRBJ1-5, with a weak D call TRBD1 (5 bases). The CDR3 reads CSVGTSNQPQHF. DNA for the CDR3: TGCAGCGTTGGGACATCAAATCAGCCCCAGCATTTT.